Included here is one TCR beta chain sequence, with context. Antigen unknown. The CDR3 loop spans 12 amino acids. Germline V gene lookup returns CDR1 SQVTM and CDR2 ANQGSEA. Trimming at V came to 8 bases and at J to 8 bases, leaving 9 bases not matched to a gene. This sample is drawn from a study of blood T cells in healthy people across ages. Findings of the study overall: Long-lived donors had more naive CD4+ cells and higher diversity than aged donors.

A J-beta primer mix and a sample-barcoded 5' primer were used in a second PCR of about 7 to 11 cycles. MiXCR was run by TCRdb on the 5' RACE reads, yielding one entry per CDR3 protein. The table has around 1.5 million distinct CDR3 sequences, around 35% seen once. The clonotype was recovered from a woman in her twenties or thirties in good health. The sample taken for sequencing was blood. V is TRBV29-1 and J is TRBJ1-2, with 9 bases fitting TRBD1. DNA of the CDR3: TGCAGCACCGGAGGACAGGGGCACGGCTACACCTTC. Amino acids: CSTGGQGHGYTF.